This T cell receptor beta chain came from a study of technical replicates of blood from a handful of donors. Germline CDR1 reads MDHEN; CDR2 reads SYDVKM. The CDR3 length is 14 residues. V dropped 1 base and J dropped 2 bases, with 8 bases sitting between them. Sequencing was performed with immunoSEQ multiplex PCR; in TCRdb, only in-frame clones are kept and a portion is missing. Among about 83,000 clones listed, roughly 92% were seen once. The rearrangement links TRBV28 to TRBJ1-2, with D possibly being TRBD1 (5 bases). This sequence was found in a human donor in good health. The sequenced sample consisted of T cells isolated from PBMCs. This CDR3 reads CASSLSGGNYGYTF. The CDR3 DNA reads TGTGCCAGCAGTTTATCGGGGGGAAACTATGGCTACACCTTC.